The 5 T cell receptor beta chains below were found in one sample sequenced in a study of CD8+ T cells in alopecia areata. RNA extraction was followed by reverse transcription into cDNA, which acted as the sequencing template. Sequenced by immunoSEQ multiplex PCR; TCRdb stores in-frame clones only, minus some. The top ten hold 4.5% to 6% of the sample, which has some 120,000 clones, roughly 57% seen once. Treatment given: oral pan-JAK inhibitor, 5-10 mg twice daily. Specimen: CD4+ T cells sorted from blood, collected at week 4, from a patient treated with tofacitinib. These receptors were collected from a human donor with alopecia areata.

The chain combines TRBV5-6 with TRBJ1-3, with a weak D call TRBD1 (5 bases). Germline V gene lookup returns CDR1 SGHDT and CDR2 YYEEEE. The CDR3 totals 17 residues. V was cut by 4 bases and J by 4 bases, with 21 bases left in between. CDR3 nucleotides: TGTGCCAGCAGCCTACGCCTGGGTTCCGGACACGGAAACACCATATATTTT. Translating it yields CASSLRLGSGHGNTIYF. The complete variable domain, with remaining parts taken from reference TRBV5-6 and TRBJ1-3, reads DAGVTQSPTHLIKTRGQQVTLRCSPKSGHDTVSWYQQALGQGPQFIFQYYEEEERQRGNFPDRFSGHQFPNYSSELNVNALLLGDSALYLCASSLRLGSGHGNTIYFGEGSWLTVV.

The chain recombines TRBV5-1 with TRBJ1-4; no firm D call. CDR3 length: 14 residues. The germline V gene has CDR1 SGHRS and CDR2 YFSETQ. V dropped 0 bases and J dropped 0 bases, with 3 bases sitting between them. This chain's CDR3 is CASSLGATNEKLFF. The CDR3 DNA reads TGCGCCAGCAGCTTGGGGGCAACTAATGAAAAACTGTTTTTT.

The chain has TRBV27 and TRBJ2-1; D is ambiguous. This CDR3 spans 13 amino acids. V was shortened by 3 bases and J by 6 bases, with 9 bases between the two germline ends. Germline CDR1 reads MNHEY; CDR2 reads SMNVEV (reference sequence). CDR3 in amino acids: CASSFIRANEQFF. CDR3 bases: TGTGCCAGCAGTTTTATACGAGCCAATGAGCAGTTCTTC.

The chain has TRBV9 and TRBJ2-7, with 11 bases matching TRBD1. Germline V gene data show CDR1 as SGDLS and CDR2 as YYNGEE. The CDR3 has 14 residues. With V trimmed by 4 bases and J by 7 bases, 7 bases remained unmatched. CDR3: CASSPRTGGSEQYF. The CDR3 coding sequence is TGTGCCAGCAGCCCGAGGACAGGGGGCAGTGAGCAGTACTTC.

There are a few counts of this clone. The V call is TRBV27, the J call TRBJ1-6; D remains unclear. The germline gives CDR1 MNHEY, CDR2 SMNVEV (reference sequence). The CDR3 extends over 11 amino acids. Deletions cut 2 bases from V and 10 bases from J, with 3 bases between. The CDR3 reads CASSLKSPLHF. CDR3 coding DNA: TGTGCCAGCAGTTTAAAGTCACCCCTCCACTTT.